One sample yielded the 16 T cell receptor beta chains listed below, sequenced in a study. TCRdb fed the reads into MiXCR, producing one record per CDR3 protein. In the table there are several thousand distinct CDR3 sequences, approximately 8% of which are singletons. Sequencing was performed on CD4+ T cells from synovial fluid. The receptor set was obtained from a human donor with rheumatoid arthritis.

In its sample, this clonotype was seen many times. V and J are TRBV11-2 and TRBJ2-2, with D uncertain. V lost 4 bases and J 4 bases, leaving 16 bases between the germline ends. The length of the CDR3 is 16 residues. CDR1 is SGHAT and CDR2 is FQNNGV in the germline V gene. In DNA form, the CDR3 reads TGTGCCAGCAGCTCCACTATAGACTTTTCCACCGGGGAGCTGTTTTTT. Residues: CASSSTIDFSTGELFF.

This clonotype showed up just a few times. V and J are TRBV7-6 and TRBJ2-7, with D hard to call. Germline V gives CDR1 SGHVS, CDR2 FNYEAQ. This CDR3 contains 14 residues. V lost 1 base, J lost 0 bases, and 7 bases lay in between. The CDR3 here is CASSLVGNSYEQYF. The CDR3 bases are TGTGCCAGCAGCTTAGTCGGAAACTCCTACGAGCAGTACTTC.

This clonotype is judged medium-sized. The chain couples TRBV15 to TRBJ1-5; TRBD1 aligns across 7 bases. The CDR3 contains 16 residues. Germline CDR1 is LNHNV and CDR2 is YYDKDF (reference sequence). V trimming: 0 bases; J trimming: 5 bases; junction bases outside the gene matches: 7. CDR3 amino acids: CATSRDIRTGDQPQHF. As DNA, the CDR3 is TGTGCCACCAGCAGAGATATTAGGACAGGTGATCAGCCCCAGCATTTT.

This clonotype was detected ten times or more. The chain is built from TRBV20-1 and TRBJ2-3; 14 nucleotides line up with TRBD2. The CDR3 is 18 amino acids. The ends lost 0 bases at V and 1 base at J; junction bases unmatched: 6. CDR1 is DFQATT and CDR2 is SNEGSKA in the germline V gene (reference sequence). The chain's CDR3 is CSAREGGLAGVGTDTQYF. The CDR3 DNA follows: TGCAGTGCTAGAGAGGGGGGACTAGCGGGAGTCGGCACAGATACGCAGTATTTT.

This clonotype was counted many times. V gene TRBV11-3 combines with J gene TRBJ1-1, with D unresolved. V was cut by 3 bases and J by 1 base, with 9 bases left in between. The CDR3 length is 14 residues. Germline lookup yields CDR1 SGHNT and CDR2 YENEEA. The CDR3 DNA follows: TGTGCCAGCAGCTTTCTTGCCGGGAACACTGAAGCTTTCTTT. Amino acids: CASSFLAGNTEAFF.

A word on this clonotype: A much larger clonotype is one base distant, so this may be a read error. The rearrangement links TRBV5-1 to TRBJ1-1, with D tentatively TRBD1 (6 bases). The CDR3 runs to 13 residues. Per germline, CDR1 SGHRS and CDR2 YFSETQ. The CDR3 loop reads CTSSLVTGTEAFF. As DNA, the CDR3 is TGCACCAGCAGCTTGGTCACCGGGACAGAAGCTTTCTTT.

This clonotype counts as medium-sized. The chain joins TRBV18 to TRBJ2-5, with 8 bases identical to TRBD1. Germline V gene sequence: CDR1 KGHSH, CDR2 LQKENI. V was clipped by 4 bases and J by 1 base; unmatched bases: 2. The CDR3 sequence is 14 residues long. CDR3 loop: CASSQGTGQETQYF. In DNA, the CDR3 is TGTGCCAGCTCACAAGGGACAGGCCAAGAGACCCAGTACTTC.

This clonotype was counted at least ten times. The CDR3 spells CSGWTDDTEAFF. DNA of the CDR3: TGCAGCGGCTGGACAGATGACACTGAAGCTTTCTTT. This rearrangement joins TRBV29-1 to TRBJ1-1; D perhaps matches TRBD1 (6 bases). The CDR3 spans 12 residues. Trimming shortened V by 7 bases and J by 3 bases, and 12 bases separated the two germline ends. Germline loops: CDR1 SQVTM, CDR2 ANQGSEA. The entire variable domain, with the rest obtained from reference TRBV29-1 and TRBJ1-1, is as follows: SAVISQKPSRDICQRGTSLTIQCQVDSQVTMMFWYRQQPGQSLTLIATANQGSEATYESGFVIDKFPISRPNLTFSTLTVSNMSPEDSSIYLCSGWTDDTEAFFGQGTRLTVV.

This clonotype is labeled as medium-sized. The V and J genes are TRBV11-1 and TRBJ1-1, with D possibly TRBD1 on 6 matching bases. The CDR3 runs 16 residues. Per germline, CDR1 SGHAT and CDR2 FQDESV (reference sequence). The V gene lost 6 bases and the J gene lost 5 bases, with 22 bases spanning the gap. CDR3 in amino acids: CASSHSAGRGTTEAFF. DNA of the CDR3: TGTGCCAGCAGTCATTCGGCCGGCAGGGGTACTACTGAAGCTTTCTTT.

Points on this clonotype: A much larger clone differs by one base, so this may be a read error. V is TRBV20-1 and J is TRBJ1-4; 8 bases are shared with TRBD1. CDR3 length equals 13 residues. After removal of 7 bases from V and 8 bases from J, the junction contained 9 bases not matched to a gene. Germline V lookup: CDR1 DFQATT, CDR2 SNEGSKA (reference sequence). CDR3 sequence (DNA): TGCAGTGTCCCGGACAGGGCTGAGGAAAAACTGTTTTTT. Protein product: CSVPDRAEEKLFF.

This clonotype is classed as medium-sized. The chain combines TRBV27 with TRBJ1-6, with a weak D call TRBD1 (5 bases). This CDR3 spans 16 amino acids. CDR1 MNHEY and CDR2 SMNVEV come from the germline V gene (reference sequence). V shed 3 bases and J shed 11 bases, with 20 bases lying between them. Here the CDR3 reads CASSFKGTGTGAPLHF. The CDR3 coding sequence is TGTGCCAGCAGTTTTAAAGGCACCGGGACCGGGGCACCCCTCCACTTT.

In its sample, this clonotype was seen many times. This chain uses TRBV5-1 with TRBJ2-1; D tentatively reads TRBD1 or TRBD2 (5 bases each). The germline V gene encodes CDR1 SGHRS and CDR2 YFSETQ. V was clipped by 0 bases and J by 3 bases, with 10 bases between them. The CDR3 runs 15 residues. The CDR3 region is CASSLAGTDYNEQFF. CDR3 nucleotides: TGCGCCAGCAGCTTGGCCGGGACGGACTACAATGAGCAGTTCTTC.

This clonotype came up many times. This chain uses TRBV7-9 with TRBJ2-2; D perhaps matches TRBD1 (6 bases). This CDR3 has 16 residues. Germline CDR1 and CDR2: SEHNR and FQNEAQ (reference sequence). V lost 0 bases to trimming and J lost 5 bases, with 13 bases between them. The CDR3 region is CASSLAAGTSTGELFF. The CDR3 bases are TGTGCCAGCAGCTTAGCCGCTGGGACATCTACCGGGGAGCTGTTTTTT.

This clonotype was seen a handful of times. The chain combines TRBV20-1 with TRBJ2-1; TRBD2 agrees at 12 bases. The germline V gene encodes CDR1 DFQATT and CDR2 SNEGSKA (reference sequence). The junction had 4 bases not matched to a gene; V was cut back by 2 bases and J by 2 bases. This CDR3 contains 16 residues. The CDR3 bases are TGCAGTGCTAGAACCAGACTAGCGGGAGCCTACAATGAGCAGTTCTTC. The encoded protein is CSARTRLAGAYNEQFF.

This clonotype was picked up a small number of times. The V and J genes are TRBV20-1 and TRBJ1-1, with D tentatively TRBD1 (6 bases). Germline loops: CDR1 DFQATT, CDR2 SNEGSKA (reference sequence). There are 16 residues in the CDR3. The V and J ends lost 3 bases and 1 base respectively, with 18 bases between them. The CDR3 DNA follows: TGCAGTGCTAGGCCCCATCACAGGGACACGAACACTGAAGCTTTCTTT. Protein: CSARPHHRDTNTEAFF.

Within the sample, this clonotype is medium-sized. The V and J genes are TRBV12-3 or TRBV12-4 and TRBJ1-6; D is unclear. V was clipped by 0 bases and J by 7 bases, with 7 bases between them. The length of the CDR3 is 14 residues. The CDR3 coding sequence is TGTGCCAGCAGTTTAGCAGGGTGGAATTCACCCCTCCACTTT. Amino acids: CASSLAGWNSPLHF.